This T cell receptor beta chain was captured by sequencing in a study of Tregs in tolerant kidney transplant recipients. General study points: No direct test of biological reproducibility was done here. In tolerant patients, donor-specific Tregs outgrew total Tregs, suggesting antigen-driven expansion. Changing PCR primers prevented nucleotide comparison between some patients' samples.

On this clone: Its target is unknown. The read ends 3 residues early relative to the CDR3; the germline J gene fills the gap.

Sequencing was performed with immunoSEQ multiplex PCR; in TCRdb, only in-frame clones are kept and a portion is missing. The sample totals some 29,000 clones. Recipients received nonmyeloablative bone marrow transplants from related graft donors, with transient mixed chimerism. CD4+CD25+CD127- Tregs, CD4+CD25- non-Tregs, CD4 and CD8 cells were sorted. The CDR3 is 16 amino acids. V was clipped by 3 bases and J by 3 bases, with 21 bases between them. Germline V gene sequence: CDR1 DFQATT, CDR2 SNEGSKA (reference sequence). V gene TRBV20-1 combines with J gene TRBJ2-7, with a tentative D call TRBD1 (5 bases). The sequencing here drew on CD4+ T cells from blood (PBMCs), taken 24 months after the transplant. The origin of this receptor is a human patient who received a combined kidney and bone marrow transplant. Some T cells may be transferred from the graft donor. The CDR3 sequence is CSASGQSGSKYYEQYF. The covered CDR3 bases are TGCAGTGCTAGTGGACAAAGTGGTTCCAAATACTACGAG.